One and the same sample provided the 13 T cell receptor beta chains below, sequenced in a study of beta chain features in type 1 diabetes. Notes on the study in general: In every one of the four CD4+ subsets, TCRB CDR3s were moderately but significantly shorter in Type 1 diabetes patients.

Reverse transcription of all isolated RNA meant that expressed TCRB transcripts were sequenced. This table comes from immunoSEQ multiplex PCR, and its TCRdb copy is limited to in-frame clones, with some not included. The sample carries 550,000 to 850,000 clones, roughly 12% recorded once. Their antigens are not known. The sequenced sample consisted of naive CD4+ T cells from blood. Every receptor here comes from a man younger than 35 with type 1 diabetes.

This clone was counted a few times. This chain uses TRBV4-1 with TRBJ1-2, with 7 bases fitting TRBD1. Looked up from germline, CDR1 is MGHRA and CDR2 is YSYEKL. The junction had 4 bases not matched to a gene; V was cut back by 1 base and J by 2 bases. The CDR3 contains 15 residues. DNA of the CDR3: TGCGCCAGCAGCCAAGCCGGGACAGCGAACTATGGCTACACCTTC. It is translated as CASSQAGTANYGYTF.

This clone was seen a few times. The junction shows a germline mismatch at one end, possibly a read error. The chain has TRBV7-7 and TRBJ2-3; D is perhaps TRBD1 (6 bases). CDR1 and CDR2 (germline): SSHAT, FNYEAQ (reference sequence). The CDR3 totals 15 residues. The CDR3 loop is CASSLQGRYTDTQYF. Written as DNA, the CDR3 is TGTGCTAGCAGCCTTCAGGGGCGCTACACAGATACGCAGTATTTT.

The chain joins TRBV7-2 to TRBJ2-7; 7 positions agree with TRBD2. The germline V gene has CDR1 SGHTA and CDR2 FQGNSA. J lost 3 bases, V lost 5 bases, and 10 bases had no gene match. The CDR3 contains 15 residues. The CDR3 protein is CASSTHVGGGYEQYF. DNA of the CDR3: TGTGCCAGCAGCACCCACGTGGGGGGGGGCTACGAGCAGTACTTC.

The chain recombines TRBV7-8 with TRBJ1-5, with 9 bases matching TRBD1. J gave up 4 bases and V 5 bases, and 9 bases lay outside the gene matches. Germline lookup yields CDR1 SGHVS and CDR2 FQNEAQ. This CDR3 comprises 16 residues. CDR3 protein: CASSPGAGQGNQPQHF. The DNA for the CDR3 is TGTGCCAGCAGCCCAGGGGCGGGACAGGGAAATCAGCCCCAGCATTTT.

This clone was counted between two and nine times. V usage is TRBV7-2 and J usage is TRBJ2-3; possibly TRBD1 for D (7 bases). The germline V and J ends were trimmed by 1 base and 2 bases, with 19 bases remaining between them. Germline lookup yields CDR1 SGHTA and CDR2 FQGNSA. The CDR3 has 18 residues. The DNA of the CDR3 is TGTGCCAGCAGCTTAGGTTGGAGGCAGGGGGGTTACACAGATACGCAGTATTTT. The encoded protein is CASSLGWRQGGYTDTQYF. The whole variable domain, filled in from reference TRBV7-2 and TRBJ2-3, reads GAGVSQSPSNKVTEKGKDVELRCDPISGHTALYWYRQSLGQGLEFLIYFQGNSAPDKSGLPSDRFSAERTGGSVSTLTIQRTQQEDSAVYLCASSLGWRQGGYTDTQYFGPGTRLTVL.

Written as DNA, the CDR3 is TGTGCCAGCACCGTGGGGGGGAATTCACCCCTCCACTTT. This gives the protein CASTVGGNSPLHF. The chain joins TRBV28 to TRBJ1-6, with D perhaps TRBD1 (5 bases). The length of the CDR3 is 13 residues. Germline V lookup: CDR1 MDHEN, CDR2 SYDVKM. Trimming cost V 7 bases and J 7 bases, with 11 bases left between them.

This clone was picked up a small number of times. The gene calls are TRBV2 and TRBJ2-6; D not certain. CDR1 SNHLY and CDR2 FYNNEI come from the germline V gene. This CDR3 comprises 15 residues. V lost 4 bases, J lost 0 bases, and 7 bases lay in between. The DNA for the CDR3 is TGTGCCAGCAGTGGGCTGGCCTCTGGGGCCAACGTCCTGACTTTC. Its protein is CASSGLASGANVLTF.

The CDR3 DNA sequence: TGTGCCACCAGCCGCACCACCTCTGGAAACACCATATATTTT. Amino acids: CATSRTTSGNTIYF. This chain uses TRBV15 with TRBJ1-3; no clear D. V lost 5 bases and J lost 0, with 8 bases in between. In germline, CDR1 is LNHNV, CDR2 YYDKDF (reference sequence). The CDR3 is 14 residues long. Full variable domain (outside the CDR3, taken from reference TRBV15 and TRBJ1-3): DAMVIQNPRYQVTQFGKPVTLSCSQTLNHNVMYWYQQKSSQAPKLLFHYYDKDFNNEADTPDNFQSRRPNTSFCFLDIRSPGLGDTAMYLCATSRTTSGNTIYFGEGSWLTVV.

The CDR3 sequence is CASSSAAGYEPQHF. The CDR3, as DNA: TGTGCCAGCAGCTCAGCGGCAGGTTATGAGCCCCAGCATTTT. The J gene is TRBJ1-5, the V gene TRBV7-2; no clear D. V was cut by 4 bases and J by 8 bases, with 15 bases left in between. The CDR3 totals 14 residues. Germline V gene sequence: CDR1 SGHTA, CDR2 FQGNSA. The variable domain in full, completed from reference TRBV7-2 and TRBJ1-5, reads GAGVSQSPSNKVTEKGKDVELRCDPISGHTALYWYRQSLGQGLEFLIYFQGNSAPDKSGLPSDRFSAERTGGSVSTLTIQRTQQEDSAVYLCASSSAAGYEPQHFGDGTRLSIL.

The chain carries TRBV19 and TRBJ2-1; maybe TRBD2 (6 bases). Per germline, CDR1 LNHDA and CDR2 SQIVND (reference sequence). This CDR3 is 12 amino acids long. Trimming took off 7 bases at V and 12 bases at J, with 16 bases between the two ends. CDR3 sequence (DNA): TGTGCCAGTACCGATGGAGGGATGGGGCAGTTCTTC. Protein product: CASTDGGMGQFF. Together with reference TRBV19 and TRBJ2-1, the CDR3 gives the full variable domain: DGGITQSPKYLFRKEGQNVTLSCEQNLNHDAMYWYRQDPGQGLRLIYYSQIVNDFQKGDIAEGYSVSREKKESFPLTVTSAQKNPTAFYLCASTDGGMGQFFGPGTRLTVL.

The chain recombines TRBV5-1 with TRBJ2-1; 8 bases are a match to TRBD2. There are 18 residues in the CDR3. Unmatched junction bases numbered 15, after V lost 0 bases and J lost 7 bases. The germline gives CDR1 SGHRS, CDR2 YFSETQ. CDR3 DNA: TGCGCCAGCAGCTTGGCCCTGTCTAGCGGGTTATCGGGGAATGAGCAGTTCTTC. As protein: CASSLALSSGLSGNEQFF.

The rearrangement uses TRBV5-4 and TRBJ1-6; the D gene is possibly TRBD1 (6 bases). Germline V gene sequence: CDR1 SGHNT, CDR2 YYREEE (reference sequence). V gave up 1 base and J gave up 11 bases, with 13 bases separating them. The CDR3 is made up of 14 amino acids. The CDR3 loop reads CASSLTTGQTPLHF. CDR3 DNA: TGTGCCAGCAGCTTGACTACAGGGCAGACACCCCTCCACTTT.

The J gene is TRBJ2-3, the V gene TRBV30, with a tentative D call TRBD2 (6 bases). The CDR3 totals 10 residues. From germline, CDR1 is GTSNPN and CDR2 SVGIG (reference sequence). Trimming took off 6 bases at V and 9 bases at J, with 10 bases between the two ends. CDR3 residues: CACGTATQYF. The CDR3 nucleotides read TGTGCCTGCGGGACTGCGACGCAGTATTTT.